This TCR beta chain was captured in a study of OX40 agonist ivuxolimab in advanced cancers. As for the study in general: The patients received agonistic anti-OX40 (CD134) antibody ivuxolimab. A diagnosis of hepatocellular carcinoma, melanoma, renal cell or head and neck cancer was present in dose-escalation patients.

With respect to this clone: As yet, its antigen is unknown.

CDR3 length equals 15 residues. In germline, CDR1 is LNHDA, CDR2 SQIVND (reference sequence). Trimming cost V 3 bases and J 6 bases; bases outside gene matches: 3. Study conclusions and caveats: Clonal expansion was among the lowest in partial responders at 0.1-3.0 mg/kg, especially CD8+. On average, CD8+ T cells had more expanded clones than CD4+.

Assay: immunoSEQ multiplex PCR; the TCRdb copy retains only in-frame clones and omits some. The profile shows about 35,000 clones, 84% of them singletons. This specimen consisted of CD4+ or CD8+ T cells sorted from blood, obtained in a trial of the OX40 agonist ivuxolimab. The receptor comes from an adult with an advanced solid tumor such as melanoma, head and neck, liver or kidney cancer. The rearrangement links TRBV19 to TRBJ2-4, with TRBD2 identical over 12 bases. The CDR3 is CASSITTSGRNIQYF. The DNA for the CDR3 is TGTGCCAGTAGTATTACGACTAGCGGGAGAAACATTCAGTACTTC.